These T cell receptor beta chains were read from a single sample in a study of blood T cell repertoires in COVID-19. Assay: immunoSEQ multiplex PCR; the TCRdb copy retains only in-frame clones and omits some. This sample has 350,000 or so clones, with roughly 86% found just once. Sequencing was carried out using PBMCs or T cells enriched from blood (not recorded which). The receptors originated from a woman aged 30 to 39 who had been exposed to COVID-19. The CDR3 runs from the conserved cysteine through the conserved F or W. D genes are given only for firm matches. Some rows mark clone size as missing; the rest say once, few, many or name a class of expanded clone.

CDR3: CASTPPGRGYEKLFF
DNA: TGTGCCAGCACCCCCCCGGGGAGGGGGTATGAAAAACTGTTTTTT
size: -
D: -
J: TRBJ1-4
V: TRBV7-8

CDR3: CASSQDTGQYGYTF
DNA: TGTGCCAGCAGCCAAGATACAGGCCAATATGGCTACACCTTC
size: -
D: -
J: TRBJ1-2
V: TRBV3-1/TRBV3-2

CDR3: CASTPSLAGSYEQYF
DNA: TGTGCCAGCACACCGTCTCTAGCGGGCTCCTACGAGCAGTACTTC
size: -
D: TRBD2
J: TRBJ2-7
V: TRBV11-2

CDR3: CASSLTPELPGHF
DNA: TGTGCCAGCAGCTTAACTCCTGAGCTCCCTGGTCACTTC
size: -
D: -
J: TRBJ2-5
V: TRBV7-3

CDR3: CASRMRQGAPNTEAFF
DNA: TGCGCCAGCAGGATGAGACAGGGGGCCCCGAATACTGAAGCTTTCTTT
size: -
D: TRBD1
J: TRBJ1-1
V: TRBV5-1

CDR3: CASSPDGRNTEAFF
DNA: TGTGCCAGCAGCCCCGATGGCAGGAACACTGAAGCTTTCTTT
size: once
D: -
J: TRBJ1-1
V: TRBV7-3

CDR3: CASSKWAESSYNEQFF
DNA: TGCGCCAGCAGCAAATGGGCAGAGAGCTCCTACAATGAGCAGTTCTTC
size: -
D: -
J: TRBJ2-1
V: TRBV5-1

CDR3: CASSSHSRETQYF
DNA: TGTGCCAGCAGTTCCCACTCCAGGGAGACCCAGTACTTC
size: -
D: -
J: TRBJ2-5
V: TRBV27

CDR3: CASSRQTESFSYNEQFF
DNA: TGTGCCAGCAGCCGTCAGACTGAAAGTTTCTCCTACAATGAGCAGTTCTTC
size: -
D: -
J: TRBJ2-1
V: TRBV3-1/TRBV3-2

CDR3: CASSSPPGGQVGDTQYF
DNA: TGTGCCAGCAGCTCACCCCCAGGGGGCCAGGTTGGAGATACGCAGTATTTT
size: -
D: TRBD1
J: TRBJ2-3
V: TRBV5-8

CDR3: CASSLFGSHSGELFF
DNA: TGCGCCAGCAGCTTGTTTGGGTCTCACAGCGGGGAGCTGTTTTTT
size: -
D: -
J: TRBJ2-2
V: TRBV5-1

CDR3: CASSYWTGNADYEQYF
DNA: TGTGCCAGCAGTTACTGGACAGGGAACGCTGACTACGAGCAGTACTTC
size: -
D: TRBD1
J: TRBJ2-7
V: TRBV6-5

CDR3: CASSPRTPPLGVYGYTF
DNA: TGTGCCAGCAGCCCCAGGACACCCCCTTTAGGAGTCTATGGCTACACCTTC
size: -
D: -
J: TRBJ1-2
V: TRBV7-9

CDR3: CASRPSSGFDNEQFF
DNA: TGTGCCAGCAGACCATCTAGCGGATTCGACAATGAGCAGTTCTTC
size: -
D: TRBD2
J: TRBJ2-1
V: TRBV27

CDR3: CASKGRGSSHLHF
DNA: TGTGCCAGCAAGGGCAGGGGGTCGAGTCACCTCCACTTT
size: -
D: TRBD1
J: TRBJ1-6
V: TRBV2

CDR3: CASSPGRAGGNTEAFF
DNA: TGTGCCAGCAGCCCCGGGAGGGCAGGTGGGAACACTGAAGCTTTCTTT
size: -
D: -
J: TRBJ1-1
V: TRBV11-3

CDR3: CASTEQPGQGGEQYF
DNA: TGCGCCAGCACCGAGCAACCGGGACAGGGAGGCGAGCAGTACTTC
size: -
D: TRBD1
J: TRBJ2-7
V: TRBV5-1

CDR3: CASSLVSTGAGGTEAFF
DNA: TGCGCCAGCAGCCTGGTATCGACAGGGGCGGGTGGCACTGAAGCTTTCTTT
size: few
D: TRBD1
J: TRBJ1-1
V: TRBV5-1

CDR3: CASSIVEGSTEAFF
DNA: TGTGCCAGTAGTATAGTTGAGGGCAGCACTGAAGCTTTCTTT
size: -
D: -
J: TRBJ1-1
V: TRBV19

CDR3: CASSLASGAAYGYTF
DNA: TGTGCCAGCAGCTTAGCTTCAGGGGCGGCCTATGGCTACACCTTC
size: -
D: -
J: TRBJ1-2
V: TRBV7-8

CDR3: CASSYSQGGRFGYTF
DNA: TGTGCCAGCAGTTACTCACAGGGTGGAAGGTTTGGCTACACCTTC
size: -
D: -
J: TRBJ1-2
V: TRBV6-5

CDR3: CASSLGTGTDTQYF
DNA: TGTGCCAGCAGCTTAGGAACCGGTACAGATACGCAGTATTTT
size: -
D: -
J: TRBJ2-3
V: TRBV11-3